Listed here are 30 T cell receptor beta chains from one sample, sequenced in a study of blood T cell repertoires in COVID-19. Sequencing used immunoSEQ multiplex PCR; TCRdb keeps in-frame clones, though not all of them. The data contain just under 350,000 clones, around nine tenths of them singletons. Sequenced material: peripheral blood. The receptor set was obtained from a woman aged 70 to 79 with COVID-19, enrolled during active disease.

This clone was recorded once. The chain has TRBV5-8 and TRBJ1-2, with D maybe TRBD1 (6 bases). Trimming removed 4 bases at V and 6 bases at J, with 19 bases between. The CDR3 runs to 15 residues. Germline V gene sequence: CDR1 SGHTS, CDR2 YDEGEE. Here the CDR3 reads CASSVDRRSKHGYTF. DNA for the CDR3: TGTGCCAGCAGCGTAGACAGGAGGAGTAAACATGGCTACACCTTC.

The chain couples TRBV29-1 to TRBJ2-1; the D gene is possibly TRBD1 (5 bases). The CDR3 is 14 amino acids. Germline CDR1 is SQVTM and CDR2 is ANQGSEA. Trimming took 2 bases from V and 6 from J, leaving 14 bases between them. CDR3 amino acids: CSVEPQGRRNEQFF. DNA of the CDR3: TGCAGCGTTGAACCTCAGGGAAGGCGCAATGAGCAGTTCTTC.

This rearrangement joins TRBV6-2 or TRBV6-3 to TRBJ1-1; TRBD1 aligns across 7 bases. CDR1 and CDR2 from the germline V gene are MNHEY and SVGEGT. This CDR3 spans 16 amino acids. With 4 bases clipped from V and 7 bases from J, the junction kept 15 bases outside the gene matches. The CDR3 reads CASSLWTGHDRGEAFF. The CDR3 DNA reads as TGTGCCAGCAGTTTGTGGACAGGCCATGACCGAGGTGAAGCTTTCTTT.

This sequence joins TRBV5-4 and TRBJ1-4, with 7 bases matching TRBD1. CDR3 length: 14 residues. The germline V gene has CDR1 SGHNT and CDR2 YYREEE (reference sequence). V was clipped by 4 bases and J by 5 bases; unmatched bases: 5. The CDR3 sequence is CASSLPGQNEKLFF. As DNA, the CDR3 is TGTGCCAGCAGCCTACCGGGACAGAATGAAAAACTGTTTTTT.

CDR3 sequence reads: CASSPLAGATAYETQYF. Here the CDR3 DNA reads TGTGCCAGCAGCCCTCTAGCGGGGGCGACGGCGTATGAGACCCAGTACTTC. This chain connects TRBV7-2 to TRBJ2-5; 10 nucleotides align to TRBD2. V shed 5 bases and J 5 bases; nucleotides not matched to a gene: 14. Germline V gene data show CDR1 as SGHTA and CDR2 as FQGNSA. The CDR3 loop spans 17 amino acids.

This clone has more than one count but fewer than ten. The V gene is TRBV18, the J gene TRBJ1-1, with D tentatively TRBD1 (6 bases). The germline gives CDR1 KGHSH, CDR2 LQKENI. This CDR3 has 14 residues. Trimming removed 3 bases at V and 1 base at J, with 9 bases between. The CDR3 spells CASSPGATNTEAFF. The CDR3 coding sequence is TGTGCCAGCTCACCGGGGGCAACGAACACTGAAGCTTTCTTT.

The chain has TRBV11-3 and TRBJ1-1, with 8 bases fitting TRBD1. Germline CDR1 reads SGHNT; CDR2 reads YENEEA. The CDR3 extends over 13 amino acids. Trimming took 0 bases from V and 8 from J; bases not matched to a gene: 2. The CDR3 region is CASSLDRDREAFF. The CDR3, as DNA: TGTGCCAGCAGCTTAGACCGGGACAGGGAAGCTTTCTTT.

For the CDR3, the DNA is TGCGCCAGCAGCCCACCCCCGCCAGGGGCCTTCCTAGAGAACACTGAAGCTTTCTTT. Its translation: CASSPPPPGAFLENTEAFF. The gene calls are TRBV5-1 and TRBJ1-1; TRBD1 might be the D (6 bases). Germline V gene data show CDR1 as SGHRS and CDR2 as YFSETQ. V dropped 4 bases and J dropped 1 base, with 26 bases sitting between them. This CDR3 comprises 19 residues. The whole variable domain, filled in from reference TRBV5-1 and TRBJ1-1, reads KAGVTQTPRYLIKTRGQQVTLSCSPISGHRSVSWYQQTPGQGLQFLFEYFSETQRNKGNFPGRFSGRQFSNSRSEMNVSTLELGDSALYLCASSPPPPGAFLENTEAFFGQGTRLTVV.

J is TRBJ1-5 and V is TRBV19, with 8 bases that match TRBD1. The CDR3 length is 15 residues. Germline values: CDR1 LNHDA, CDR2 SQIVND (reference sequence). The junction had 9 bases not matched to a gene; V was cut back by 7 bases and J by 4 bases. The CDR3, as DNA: TGTGCCAGTACCGCATGGGGACAGGCGAATCAGCCCCAGCATTTT. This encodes CASTAWGQANQPQHF.

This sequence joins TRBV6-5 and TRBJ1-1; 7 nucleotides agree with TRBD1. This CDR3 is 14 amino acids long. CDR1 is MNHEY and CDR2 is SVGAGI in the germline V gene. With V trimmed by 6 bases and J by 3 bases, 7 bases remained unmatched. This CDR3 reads CASSPGTADTEAFF. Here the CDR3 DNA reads TGTGCCAGCAGCCCCGGGACAGCCGACACTGAAGCTTTCTTT.

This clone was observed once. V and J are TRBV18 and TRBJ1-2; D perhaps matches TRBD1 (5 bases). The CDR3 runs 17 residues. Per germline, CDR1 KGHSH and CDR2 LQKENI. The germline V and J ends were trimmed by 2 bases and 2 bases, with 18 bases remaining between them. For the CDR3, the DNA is TGTGCCAGCTCACCAGTGGAGGGGACGAGTATCAACTATGGCTACACCTTC. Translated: CASSPVEGTSINYGYTF.

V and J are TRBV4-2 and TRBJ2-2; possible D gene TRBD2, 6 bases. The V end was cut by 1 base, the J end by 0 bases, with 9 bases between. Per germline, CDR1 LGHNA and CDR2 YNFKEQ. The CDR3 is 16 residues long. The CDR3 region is CASSQGRAANTGELFF. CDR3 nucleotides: TGTGCCAGCAGCCAAGGGAGGGCCGCGAACACCGGGGAGCTGTTTTTT.

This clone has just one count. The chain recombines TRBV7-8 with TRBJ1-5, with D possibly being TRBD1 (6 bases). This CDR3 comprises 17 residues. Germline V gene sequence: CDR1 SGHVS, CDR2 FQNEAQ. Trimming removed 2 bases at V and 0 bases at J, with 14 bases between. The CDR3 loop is CASSLLRRGNSNQPQHF. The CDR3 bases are TGTGCCAGCAGCTTACTTCGCAGGGGAAATAGCAATCAGCCCCAGCATTTT. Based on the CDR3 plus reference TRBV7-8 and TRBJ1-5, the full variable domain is GAGVSQSPRYKVAKRGQDVALRCDPISGHVSLFWYQQALGQGPEFLTYFQNEAQLDKSGLPSDRFFAERPEGSVSTLKIQRTQQEDSAVYLCASSLLRRGNSNQPQHFGDGTRLSIL.

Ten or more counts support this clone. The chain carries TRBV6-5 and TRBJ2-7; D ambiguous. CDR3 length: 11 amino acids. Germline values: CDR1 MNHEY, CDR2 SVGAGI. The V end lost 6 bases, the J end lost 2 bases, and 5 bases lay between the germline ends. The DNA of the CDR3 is TGTGCCAGCAGCCAAACCTACGAGCAGTACTTC. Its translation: CASSQTYEQYF.

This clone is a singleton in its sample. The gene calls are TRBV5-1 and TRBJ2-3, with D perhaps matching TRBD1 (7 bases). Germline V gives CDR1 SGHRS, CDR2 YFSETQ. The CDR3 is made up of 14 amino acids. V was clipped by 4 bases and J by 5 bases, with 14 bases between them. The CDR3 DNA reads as TGCGCCAGCAGCACAAGACAGGGAGGAGATACGCAGTATTTT. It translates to CASSTRQGGDTQYF.

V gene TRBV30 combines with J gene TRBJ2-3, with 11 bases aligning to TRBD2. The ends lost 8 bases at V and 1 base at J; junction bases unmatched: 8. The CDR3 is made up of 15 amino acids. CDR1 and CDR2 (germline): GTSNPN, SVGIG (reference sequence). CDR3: CAVALAGARTDTQYF. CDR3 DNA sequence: TGTGCCGTCGCACTAGCGGGGGCGCGCACAGATACGCAGTATTTT.

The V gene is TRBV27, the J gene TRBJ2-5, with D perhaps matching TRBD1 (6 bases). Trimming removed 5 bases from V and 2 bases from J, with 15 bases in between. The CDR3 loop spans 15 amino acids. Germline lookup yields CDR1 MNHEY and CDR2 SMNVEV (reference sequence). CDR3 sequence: CASSGGHPGQETQYF. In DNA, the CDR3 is TGTGCCAGCAGTGGGGGACACCCAGGACAAGAGACCCAGTACTTC.

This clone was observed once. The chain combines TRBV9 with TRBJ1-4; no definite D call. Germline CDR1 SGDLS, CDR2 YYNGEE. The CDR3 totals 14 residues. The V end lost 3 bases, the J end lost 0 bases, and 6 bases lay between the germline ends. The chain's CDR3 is CASSEQPTNEKLFF. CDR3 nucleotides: TGTGCCAGCAGCGAACAGCCAACTAATGAAAAACTGTTTTTT.

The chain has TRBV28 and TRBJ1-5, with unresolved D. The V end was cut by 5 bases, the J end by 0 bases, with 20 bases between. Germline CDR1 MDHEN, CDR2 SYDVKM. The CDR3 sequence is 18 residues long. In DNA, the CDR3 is TGTGCCAGCAGTCCAATTTCGGGAACAGCTGCTAGCAATCAGCCCCAGCATTTT. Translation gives CASSPISGTAASNQPQHF. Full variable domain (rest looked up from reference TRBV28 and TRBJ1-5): DVKVTQSSRYLVKRTGEKVFLECVQDMDHENMFWYRQDPGLGLRLIYFSYDVKMKEKGDIPEGYSVSREKKERFSLILESASTNQTSMYLCASSPISGTAASNQPQHFGDGTRLSIL.

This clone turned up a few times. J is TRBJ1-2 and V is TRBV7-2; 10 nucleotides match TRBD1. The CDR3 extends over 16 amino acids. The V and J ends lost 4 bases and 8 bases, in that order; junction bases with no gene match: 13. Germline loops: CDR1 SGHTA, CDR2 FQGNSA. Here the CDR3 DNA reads TGTGCCAGCAGCTCAGGGCCGGGACAGGGGTCGAGGGGCTACACCTTC. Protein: CASSSGPGQGSRGYTF.

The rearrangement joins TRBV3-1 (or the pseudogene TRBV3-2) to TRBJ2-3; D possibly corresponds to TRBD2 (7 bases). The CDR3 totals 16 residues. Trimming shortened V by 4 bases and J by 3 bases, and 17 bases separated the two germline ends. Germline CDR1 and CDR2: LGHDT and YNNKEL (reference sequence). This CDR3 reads CASSPTGRVVTDTQYF. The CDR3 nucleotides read TGTGCCAGCAGCCCAACAGGGAGGGTCGTTACAGATACGCAGTATTTT.

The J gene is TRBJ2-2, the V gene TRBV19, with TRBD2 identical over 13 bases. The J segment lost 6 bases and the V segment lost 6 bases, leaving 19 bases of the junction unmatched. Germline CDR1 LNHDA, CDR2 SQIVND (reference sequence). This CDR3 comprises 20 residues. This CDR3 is CASRPRLAGGLSPTSGELFF. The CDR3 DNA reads TGTGCCAGTAGGCCTAGACTAGCGGGGGGTCTCTCCCCAACTTCCGGGGAGCTGTTTTTT.

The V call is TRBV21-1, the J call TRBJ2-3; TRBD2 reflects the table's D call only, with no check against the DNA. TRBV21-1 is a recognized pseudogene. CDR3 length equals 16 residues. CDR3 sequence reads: CASSNTSGGAGDTQYF. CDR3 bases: TGTGCCAGCAGCAATACTAGCGGGGGGGCCGGAGATACGCAGTATTTT.

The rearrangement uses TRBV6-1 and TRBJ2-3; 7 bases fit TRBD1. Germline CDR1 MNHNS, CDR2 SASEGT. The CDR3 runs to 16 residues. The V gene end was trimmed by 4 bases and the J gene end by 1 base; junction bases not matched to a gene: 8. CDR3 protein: CASSVKGAGGTDTQYF. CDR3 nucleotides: TGTGCCAGCAGTGTAAAGGGGGCAGGAGGCACAGATACGCAGTATTTT.

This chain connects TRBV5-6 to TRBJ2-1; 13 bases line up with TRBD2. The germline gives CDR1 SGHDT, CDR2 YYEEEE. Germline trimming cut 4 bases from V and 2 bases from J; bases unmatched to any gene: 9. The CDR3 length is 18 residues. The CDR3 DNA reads TGTGCCAGCAGCATGAGGACTAGCGGGGGCCGCCCCTACAATGAGCAGTTCTTC. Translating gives CASSMRTSGGRPYNEQFF.

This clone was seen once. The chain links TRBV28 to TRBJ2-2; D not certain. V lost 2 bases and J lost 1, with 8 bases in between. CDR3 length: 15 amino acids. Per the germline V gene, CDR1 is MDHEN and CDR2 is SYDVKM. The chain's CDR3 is CASSLVQVNTGELFF. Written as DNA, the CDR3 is TGTGCCAGCAGTTTAGTTCAGGTGAACACCGGGGAGCTGTTTTTT.

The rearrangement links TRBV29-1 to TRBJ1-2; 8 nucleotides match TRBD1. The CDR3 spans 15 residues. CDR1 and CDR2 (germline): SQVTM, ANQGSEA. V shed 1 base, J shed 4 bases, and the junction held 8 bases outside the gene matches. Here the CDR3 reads CSVEGGQGSRYGYTF. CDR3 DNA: TGCAGCGTTGAAGGAGGACAGGGCTCGCGCTATGGCTACACCTTC. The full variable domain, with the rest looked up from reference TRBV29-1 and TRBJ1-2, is SAVISQKPSRDICQRGTSLTIQCQVDSQVTMMFWYRQQPGQSLTLIATANQGSEATYESGFVIDKFPISRPNLTFSTLTVSNMSPEDSSIYLCSVEGGQGSRYGYTFGSGTRLTVV.

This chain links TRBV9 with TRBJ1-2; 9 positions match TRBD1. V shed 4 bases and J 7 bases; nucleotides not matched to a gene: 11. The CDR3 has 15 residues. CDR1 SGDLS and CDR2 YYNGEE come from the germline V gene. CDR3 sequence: CASSPPQGAMAGYTF. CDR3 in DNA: TGTGCCAGCAGCCCCCCACAGGGGGCAATGGCTGGCTACACCTTC.

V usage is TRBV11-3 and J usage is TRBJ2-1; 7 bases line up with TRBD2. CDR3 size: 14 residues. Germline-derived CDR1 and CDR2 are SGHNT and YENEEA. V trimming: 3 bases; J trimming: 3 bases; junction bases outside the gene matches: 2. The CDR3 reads CASSLGGIYNEQFF. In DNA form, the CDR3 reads TGTGCCAGCAGCTTGGGGGGGATCTACAATGAGCAGTTCTTC.

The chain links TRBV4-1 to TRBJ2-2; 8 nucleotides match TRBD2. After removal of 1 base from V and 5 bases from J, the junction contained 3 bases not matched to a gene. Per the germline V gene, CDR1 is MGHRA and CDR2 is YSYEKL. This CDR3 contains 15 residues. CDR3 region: CASSQVSGGTGELFF. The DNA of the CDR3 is TGCGCCAGCAGCCAAGTGAGCGGGGGAACCGGGGAGCTGTTTTTT.